The T cell receptor beta chain under discussion was sequenced for a study of CD8 T cells in Susac syndrome. The CDR3 consists of 16 residues. Germline V gene sequence: CDR1 LNHDA, CDR2 SQIVND (reference sequence). Trimming removed 6 bases at V and 2 bases at J, with 17 bases between. A quantity of about 0.5 to 1 ug RNA underwent reverse transcription using random hexamers. A multiplex approach, immunoSEQ multiplex PCR, amplified TCR beta CDR3 across 54 Vbeta and 13 Jbeta. TCRdb reprocessed the immunoSEQ multiplex PCR reads with MiXCR, giving one entry per CDR3 protein. The repertoire holds about 300,000 distinct CDR3 sequences, with about nine tenths as singletons.

The chain uses TRBV19 and TRBJ2-1; D call uncertain. The TCR originated in a human donor with multiple sclerosis. Sequenced material: CD8+ T cells from PBMCs. The CDR3 sequence is CASSNLGPGPYNEQFF. The CDR3 DNA is TGTGCCAGTAGCAACCTTGGGCCTGGGCCCTACAATGAGCAGTTCTTC.